This is a list of T cell receptor beta chains from one sample in a study of T-cell memory formation after mild COVID-19. TCRdb itself ran the 5' RACE reads through MiXCR, one entry per CDR3 protein. Among approximately 430,000 distinct CDR3 sequences listed, 23% were seen once. The sample taken for sequencing was PBMCs or a T cell subset sorted from them (not recorded which). These receptors were collected from an adult woman who had mild COVID-19 (a few samples of this study predate the infection). Cell type and time point are not known. Both conserved end residues are part of each CDR3. A D gene is named only where the DNA matches it firmly. Clone size appears in some rows only: once, few, many, or a class for an expanded clone.

d_call j_call v_call clone_size cdr3_aa cdr3_nt
TRBD2 TRBJ2-5 TRBV7-7 NA CASSSGLAGLGWQETQYF TGTGCCAGCAGCTCGGGACTAGCGGGGTTGGGGTGGCAAGAGACCCAGTACTTC
NA TRBJ2-3 TRBV11-2 NA CASSIRLGFYTDTQYF TGTGCCAGCAGCATCCGACTAGGTTTCTACACAGATACGCAGTATTTT
TRBD1 TRBJ2-3 TRBV12-3/TRBV12-4 few CASSADRLSTDTQYF TGTGCCAGCAGTGCGGACAGGCTTAGCACAGATACGCAGTATTTT
NA TRBJ1-2 TRBV4-1 NA CASSQDPGAQHYGYTF TGCGCCAGCAGCCAAGACCCAGGGGCCCAGCACTATGGCTACACCTTC
TRBD2 TRBJ2-3 TRBV11-1 NA CASSAGLARNTQYF TGTGCCAGCAGCGCAGGACTAGCGCGCAATACGCAGTATTTT
NA TRBJ2-5 TRBV4-3 few CASSQGTGRGETQYF TGCGCCAGCAGCCAAGGTACCGGGCGCGGAGAGACCCAGTACTTC
TRBD1 TRBJ1-1 TRBV27 NA CASSRTGQFEAFF TGTGCCAGCAGTCGAACGGGACAGTTTGAAGCTTTCTTT
NA TRBJ2-7 TRBV15 NA CATKGDPNSYEQYF TGTGCCACCAAGGGGGACCCGAACTCTTACGAGCAGTACTTC
NA TRBJ2-2 TRBV5-6 few CASSLGRAGELFF TGTGCCAGCAGCTTGGGGCGGGCTGGGGAGCTGTTTTTT
NA TRBJ1-2 TRBV18 NA CASSPPGRNYGYTF TGTGCCAGCTCACCCCCGGGTCGGAACTATGGCTACACCTTC
TRBD2 TRBJ2-3 TRBV24-1 NA CATSTWTSGRADTQYF TGTGCCACCAGTACCTGGACTAGCGGGAGGGCAGATACGCAGTATTTT
NA TRBJ2-7 TRBV3-1 NA CASSQDRPSEQYF TGTGCCAGCAGCCAAGACAGGCCCTCCGAGCAGTACTTC
NA TRBJ2-2 TRBV24-1 NA CATSDFLGELFF TGTGCCACCAGTGATTTTCTCGGGGAGCTGTTTTTT
TRBD2 TRBJ2-1 TRBV20-1 NA CSASLAGDGIAYNEQFF TGCAGTGCTAGTTTGGCGGGAGACGGGATCGCCTACAATGAGCAGTTCTTC
NA TRBJ1-4 TRBV12-3/TRBV12-4 many CASSLRGLEEKLFF TGTGCCAGCAGTTTGAGGGGTTTAGAAGAAAAACTGTTTTTT
NA TRBJ2-1 TRBV15 NA CATSRGTVNEQFF TGTGCCACCAGCAGAGGTACAGTCAATGAGCAGTTCTTC
NA TRBJ1-1 TRBV12-3/TRBV12-4 many CASSFGSVEAFF TGTGCCAGCAGTTTCGGATCGGTTGAAGCTTTCTTT
NA TRBJ1-5 TRBV20-1 few CSARARGYNQPQHF TGCAGTGCTAGAGCTAGGGGATACAATCAGCCCCAGCATTTT